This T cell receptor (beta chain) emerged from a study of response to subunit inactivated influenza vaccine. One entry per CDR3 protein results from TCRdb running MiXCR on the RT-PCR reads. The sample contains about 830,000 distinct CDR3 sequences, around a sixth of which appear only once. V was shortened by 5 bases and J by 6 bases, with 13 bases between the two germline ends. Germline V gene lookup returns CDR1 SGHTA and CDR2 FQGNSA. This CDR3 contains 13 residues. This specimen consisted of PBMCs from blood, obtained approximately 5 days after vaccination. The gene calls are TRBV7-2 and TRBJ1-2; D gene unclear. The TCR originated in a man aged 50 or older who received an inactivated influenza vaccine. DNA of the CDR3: TGTGCCAGCAGCCCCGGCCTGGGTCATGGCTACACCTTC. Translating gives CASSPGLGHGYTF.